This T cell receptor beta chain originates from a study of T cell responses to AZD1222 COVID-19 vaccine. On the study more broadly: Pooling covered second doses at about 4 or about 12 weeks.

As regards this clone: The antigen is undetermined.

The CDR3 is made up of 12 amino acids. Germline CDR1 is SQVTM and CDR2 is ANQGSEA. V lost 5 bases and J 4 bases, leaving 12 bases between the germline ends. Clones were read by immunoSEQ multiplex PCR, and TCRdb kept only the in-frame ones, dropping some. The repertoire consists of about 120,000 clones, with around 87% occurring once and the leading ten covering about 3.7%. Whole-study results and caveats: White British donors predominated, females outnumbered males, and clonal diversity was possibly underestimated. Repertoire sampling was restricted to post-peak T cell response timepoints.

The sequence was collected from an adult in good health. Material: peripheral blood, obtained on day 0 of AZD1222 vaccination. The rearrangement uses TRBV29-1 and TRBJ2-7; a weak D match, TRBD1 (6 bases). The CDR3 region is CSVSRGGYEQYF. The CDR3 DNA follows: TGCAGCGTTAGCAGGGGTGGTTACGAGCAGTACTTC.